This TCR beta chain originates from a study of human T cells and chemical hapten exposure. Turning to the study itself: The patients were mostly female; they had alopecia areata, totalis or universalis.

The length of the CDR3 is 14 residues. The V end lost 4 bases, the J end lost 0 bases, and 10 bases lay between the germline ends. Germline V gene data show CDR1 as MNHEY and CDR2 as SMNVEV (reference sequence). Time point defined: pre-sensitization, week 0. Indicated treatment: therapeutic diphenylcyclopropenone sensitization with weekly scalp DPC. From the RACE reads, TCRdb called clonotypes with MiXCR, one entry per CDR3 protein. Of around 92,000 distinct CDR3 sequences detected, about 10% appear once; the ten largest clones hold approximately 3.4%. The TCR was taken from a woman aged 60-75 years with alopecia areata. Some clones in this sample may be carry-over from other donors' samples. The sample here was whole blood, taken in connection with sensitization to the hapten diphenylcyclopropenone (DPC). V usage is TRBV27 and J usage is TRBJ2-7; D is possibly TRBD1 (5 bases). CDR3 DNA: TGTGCCAGCAGTTCCCAGGGTTTCTCCTACGAGCAGTACTTC. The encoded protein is CASSSQGFSYEQYF.